The rows below give T cell receptor beta chains drawn from one sample of a study of cytomegalovirus exposure and HLA in healthy donors. Method: immunoSEQ multiplex PCR; TCRdb's copy keeps in-frame clones and lacks some. Among fewer than 350,000 clones, around 89% were seen once, and the ten largest hold roughly 1%. Sequenced input: PBMCs. The receptors derive from a young woman in good health and CMV-seronegative. Both conserved end residues are part of each CDR3. Each record gives: J gene, V gene, clone size, D gene, CDR3 protein, CDR3 DNA. A D gene is named only where the DNA matches it firmly. Some rows have no size entry. The others give once, few or many, or a class for an expanded clone.

>TRBJ1-1|TRBV10-2|once|TRBD1
CASSISQGANTEAFF
TGCGCCAGCAGTATATCACAGGGGGCGAACACTGAAGCTTTCTTT
>TRBJ1-3|TRBV28|NA|NA
CASRTGALSGNTIYF
TGTGCCAGCAGGACAGGTGCCCTCTCTGGAAACACCATATATTTT
>TRBJ2-1|TRBV11-1|NA|TRBD2
CASRTSGRAWDEQFF
TGTGCCAGCAGGACTAGCGGGAGGGCTTGGGATGAGCAGTTCTTC
>TRBJ2-1|TRBV10-3|NA|NA
CATAGGSNEQFF
TGTGCCACCGCCGGGGGTAGCAATGAGCAGTTCTTC
>TRBJ1-2|TRBV20-1|NA|NA
CSAEQGYGYTF
TGCAGTGCTGAACAGGGCTATGGCTACACCTTC
>TRBJ1-4|TRBV21-1|NA|NA
CASSNGQEDEKLFF
TGTGCCAGCAGCAATGGACAGGAGGATGAAAAACTGTTTTTT
>TRBJ2-3|TRBV7-8|NA|TRBD2
CASSTWTSGNGDPDTQYF
TGTGCCAGCAGCACCTGGACTAGCGGGAATGGGGACCCAGATACGCAGTATTTT
>TRBJ2-3|TRBV5-6|NA|NA
CASSLVGSTQYF
TGTGCCAGCAGCTTGGTGGGTAGCACGCAGTATTTT
>TRBJ2-3|TRBV9|NA|NA
CASSTEIRSTDTQYF
TGTGCCAGCAGCACCGAAATCCGGAGCACAGATACGCAGTATTTT
>TRBJ2-6|TRBV2|NA|TRBD2
CAVARQLLAGGAGANVLTF
TGTGCCGTAGCCCGGCAGCTACTAGCGGGAGGGGCTGGGGCCAACGTCCTGACTTTC
>TRBJ2-7|TRBV18|NA|TRBD2
CASSPLASGSIHEQYF
TGTGCCAGCTCACCACTCGCTAGCGGGAGTATCCACGAGCAGTACTTC
>TRBJ1-3|TRBV6-5|NA|TRBD1
CASGVQGAGNTIYF
TGTGCCAGTGGGGTACAGGGGGCTGGAAACACCATATATTTT
>TRBJ2-3|TRBV5-1|few|TRBD2
CASSYSSGTDTQYF
TGCGCCAGCAGCTATTCTAGCGGGACAGATACGCAGTATTTT
>TRBJ2-7|TRBV7-2|NA|NA
CASSLVNGSLWEQYF
TGTGCCAGCAGCTTAGTGAACGGGAGTCTTTGGGAGCAGTACTTC
>TRBJ2-2|TRBV7-2|NA|TRBD2
CASSNPGLAGRGLFF
TGTGCCAGCAGCAACCCGGGACTAGCGGGTCGTGGGCTGTTTTTT
>TRBJ2-2|TRBV9|NA|TRBD2
CASSAYVGRSTGELFF
TGTGCCAGCAGCGCATACGTCGGGAGGAGCACCGGGGAGCTGTTTTTT
>TRBJ2-7|TRBV5-1|NA|TRBD2
CASSGGTPSGRYEQYF
TGCGCCAGCAGCGGCGGTACACCCTCCGGGAGGTACGAGCAGTACTTC
>TRBJ2-7|TRBV19|NA|NA
CASSQRGEQYF
TGTGCCAGTAGCCAACGGGGTGAGCAGTACTTC
>TRBJ1-2|TRBV27|once|TRBD1
CASSFSQGALGYTF
TGTGCCAGCAGTTTTTCACAGGGGGCATTGGGCTACACCTTC
>TRBJ2-5|TRBV28|NA|TRBD2
CASSHGLAGVRETQYF
TGTGCCAGCAGTCACGGTCTAGCGGGAGTTAGGGAGACCCAGTACTTC
>TRBJ2-3|TRBV18|NA|NA
CASSPSSTDTQYF
TGTGCCAGCTCACCCTCGAGCACAGATACGCAGTATTTT
>TRBJ2-7|TRBV30|NA|TRBD1
CAWAPGTAKAEQYF
TGTGCCTGGGCCCCCGGGACAGCCAAAGCCGAGCAGTACTTC
>TRBJ1-1|TRBV18|NA|NA
CASSFMNTEAFF
TGTGCCAGCTCATTCATGAACACTGAAGCTTTCTTT
>TRBJ1-2|TRBV10-3|NA|NA
CAISVDNGYTF
TGTGCCATCAGTGTTGACAACGGCTACACCTTC
>TRBJ2-7|TRBV4-2|once|TRBD1
CASSPGQGSYEQYF
TGTGCCAGCAGCCCCGGACAGGGTTCCTACGAGCAGTACTTC
>TRBJ1-5|TRBV6-1|NA|NA
CASSEVGGRNQPQHF
TGTGCCAGCAGTGAAGTCGGGGGGCGCAATCAGCCCCAGCATTTT
>TRBJ2-3|TRBV5-6|NA|NA
CASSYRQQLSTDTQYF
TGTGCCAGCAGCTACCGACAGCAGCTAAGCACAGATACGCAGTATTTT
>TRBJ2-5|TRBV9|NA|NA
CASSVAGRQTQYF
TGTGCCAGCAGCGTAGCGGGAAGGCAGACCCAGTACTTC
>TRBJ1-5|TRBV28|NA|TRBD1
CASSSGQGVQPQHF
TGTGCCAGCAGTTCGGGACAGGGCGTTCAGCCCCAGCATTTT